The entry that follows covers one T cell receptor (beta chain) sequence. This sample is drawn from a study of identifying expanded T cells in peripheral blood. V lost 5 bases and J 4 bases, leaving 11 bases between the germline ends. The germline CDR1 and CDR2 sequences are LGHNT and FRNRAP. The CDR3 totals 14 residues. Only in-frame clones appear in the TCRdb table, and some are missing; sequencing was by immunoSEQ multiplex PCR. The table shows some 90,000 clones, with about 86% occurring only once. Sequencing input: blood. This clonotype was obtained from a person aged 18 to 70 in good health. The chain recombines TRBV12-5 with TRBJ1-4, with a weak D call TRBD1 (5 bases). CDR3 protein: CASGPGGVNEKLFF. CDR3 bases: TGTGCTAGTGGTCCCGGGGGGGTTAATGAAAAACTGTTTTTT. Full variable domain (remainder filled in from reference TRBV12-5 and TRBJ1-4): DARVTQTPRHKVTEMGQEVTMRCQPILGHNTVFWYRQTMMQGLELLAYFRNRAPLDDSGMPKDRFSAEMPDATLATLKIQPSEPRDSAVYFCASGPGGVNEKLFFGSGTQLSVL.